This T cell receptor beta chain was identified during a study of blood T cell repertoires in COVID-19. The overall study: The origin of the acute and convalescent COVID-19 samples was the United States, Italy and Spain. Nucleic acid was either cDNA or gDNA, and it came from T cells, B-cell-depleted T cells, or PBMCs.

As processed by the authors: By means of reference gene primer amplification, nucleated cell counts were estimated. Produced via immunoSEQ multiplex PCR; TCRdb's table is partial and in-frame only. Clone size and the V and J calls come from that table; the DNA yielded D and trimming. Of about 440,000 clones in the sample, 85% to 90% were seen once. Germline V gene data show CDR1 as SGHAT and CDR2 as FQNNGV. Trimming removed 5 bases from V and 8 bases from J, with 18 bases in between. The CDR3 has 14 amino acids. The V call is TRBV11-2, the J call TRBJ1-1; no firm D call. The sequenced sample was peripheral blood. The TCR originated in a woman in her 30s with acute or convalescent COVID-19. The CDR3 reads CASSPSSSGIEAFF. Here the CDR3 DNA reads TGTGCCAGCAGCCCATCGTCTTCGGGGATAGAAGCTTTCTTT.